This entry is about one TCR beta chain. These data are taken from a study of blood T cell repertoires in COVID-19. Study at large: COVID-19 samples collected from the United States, Italy and Spain covered acute and convalescent phases. PBMCs, B-cell-depleted T cells, or T cells were the source of the cDNA or gDNA that made up the material.

Germline V lookup: CDR1 LGHDT, CDR2 YNNKEL (reference sequence). The J segment lost 9 bases and the V segment lost 2 bases, leaving 8 bases of the junction unmatched. The CDR3 is made up of 16 amino acids. Methods used by the authors: Reference gene primer amplification gave nucleated cell count estimates. Measured with immunoSEQ multiplex PCR; TCRdb has only the in-frame clones, and not every one. That table is the source of V, J and clone size, and D and trimming were worked out from the DNA. The repertoire consists of under 200,000 clones, with about 87% occurring once and the leading ten covering around 2.6%.

The receptor was isolated from a man aged 40-55 years with active or convalescent COVID-19. This chain connects TRBV3-1 (or the pseudogene TRBV3-2) to TRBJ2-1; 12 bases match TRBD2. Sequencing was done on a sample of peripheral blood. Written as DNA, the CDR3 is TGTGCCAGCAGCCAATCTTCACTAGCGGGGGGAGCTGAGCAGTTCTTC. It yields the protein CASSQSSLAGGAEQFF.